The following is a T cell receptor beta chain sequence with its context. V trimming: 0 bases; J trimming: 0 bases; junction bases outside the gene matches: 2. The CDR3 loop spans 15 amino acids. CDR1 and CDR2 (germline): SGHNT, YYREEE (reference sequence). The primer mix had 60 Vbeta and 13 Jbeta primers. Assay used: immunoSEQ multiplex PCR; TCRdb lists only in-frame clones, some missing. This table holds roughly 170,000 clones, under 80% found once. This sample was included in a study of cytomegalovirus exposure and HLA in healthy donors. The V call is TRBV5-4, the J call TRBJ1-1, with 7 bases that match TRBD1. The sequenced material came from PBMCs. The clonotype originates from a woman between 45 and 60 years old in good health and CMV-seropositive. CDR3 bases: TGTGCCAGCAGCTTGGGCAGGGGGGTGAACACTGAAGCTTTCTTT. Translated: CASSLGRGVNTEAFF.